Given below is one T cell receptor (beta chain) in context. This entry belongs to a study of cytotoxic CD8 clonotypes in ibrutinib-treated CLL. Across the whole study: After median about 5.5 years, approximately 15 stayed in remission, some 12 progressed; responses approximately 24 partial, 2 complete. Response samples were drawn at a median of about twelve months of treatment, range 6 to 36.

Generated by immunoSEQ multiplex PCR, the TCRdb table keeps only in-frame clones and is missing some. The table includes some 170,000 clones, 88% detected once. The junction had 13 bases not matched to a gene; V was cut back by 6 bases and J by 2 bases. The germline CDR1 and CDR2 sequences are LNHDA and SQIVND (reference sequence). There are 17 residues in the CDR3. The source is a human donor with chronic lymphocytic leukemia. Specimen: PBMCs, collected at disease progression, from a patient treated with ibrutinib. This chain uses TRBV19 with TRBJ2-5, with 9 bases that match TRBD2. DNA of the CDR3: TGTGCCAGTAGGCATCGTGGGACTAGCTATTCACAAGAGACCCAGTACTTC. This sequence encodes CASRHRGTSYSQETQYF.